Listed below are T cell receptor beta chains from one sample, sequenced in a study of blood T cell repertoires in COVID-19. Measured with immunoSEQ multiplex PCR; TCRdb has only the in-frame clones, and not every one. Of about 110,000 clones listed, 85% to 90% are singletons. The sample consisted of peripheral blood. The receptors stem from a woman in her fifties or sixties with acute or convalescent COVID-19. Each CDR3 is given with its conserved first and last residue. The D gene is left open where the match is weak. A row's size may be missing; if present it is once, few, many or a size class.

-	TRBV10-2	TRBJ1-5	TRBD1	14	CASKPGQGTQPQHF	TGCGCCAGCAAACCGGGACAGGGGACACAGCCCCAGCATTTT
-	TRBV19	TRBJ1-4	-	13	CASSTATNEKLFF	TGTGCCAGTTCGACAGCAACTAATGAAAAACTGTTTTTT
-	TRBV19	TRBJ1-2	-	14	CASSKRQEGYGYTF	TGTGCCAGTAGTAAACGACAGGAAGGCTATGGCTACACCTTC
-	TRBV19	TRBJ1-1	-	16	CASSIWGNRPYTEAFF	TGTGCCAGTAGTATATGGGGTAACAGGCCTTACACTGAAGCTTTCTTT
-	TRBV6-5	TRBJ1-1	TRBD1	13	CASSSTGVNEAFF	TGTGCCAGCAGTTCGACAGGGGTTAATGAAGCTTTCTTT
-	TRBV27	TRBJ1-6	-	18	CASNTVVGGRYDNSPLHF	TGTGCCAGCAATACCGTGGTTGGAGGGAGATATGATAATTCACCCCTCCACTTT
-	TRBV5-6	TRBJ1-6	-	13	CASSSTGNSPLHF	TGTGCCAGCAGCTCAACAGGAAATTCACCCCTCCACTTT
-	TRBV27	TRBJ2-3	TRBD2	15	CASSLGLANTDTQYF	TGTGCCAGCAGTTTGGGACTAGCGAATACAGATACGCAGTATTTT
-	TRBV15	TRBJ1-1	-	11	CATSRRTEAFF	TGTGCCACCAGCCGGAGGACTGAAGCTTTCTTT
-	TRBV7-9	TRBJ2-2	TRBD2	15	CASSFGTSLTGELFF	TGTGCCAGCAGCTTCGGGACTAGCCTCACCGGGGAGCTGTTTTTT
-	TRBV9	TRBJ1-4	-	19	CASSVAGRADYLTNEKLFF	TGTGCCAGCAGCGTAGCGGGGAGGGCAGACTATTTAACTAATGAAAAACTGTTTTTT
-	TRBV5-4	TRBJ2-1	-	13	CASSLRDYNEQFF	TGTGCCAGCAGCTTACGGGACTACAATGAGCAGTTCTTC
-	TRBV19	TRBJ1-3	-	18	CASSIAHPEAYSGNTIYF	TGTGCCAGTAGTATAGCTCATCCTGAAGCGTACTCTGGAAACACCATATATTTT
-	TRBV28	TRBJ1-5	-	12	CASTQVNQPQHF	TGTGCCAGCACCCAGGTGAATCAGCCCCAGCATTTT
-	TRBV5-4	TRBJ1-1	-	14	CASSRDVEMGEAFF	TGTGCCAGCAGCCGGGATGTGGAAATGGGTGAAGCTTTCTTT
-	TRBV7-6	TRBJ2-4	-	15	CASSLETKAKNIQYF	TGTGCCAGCAGCTTAGAGACTAAGGCCAAAAACATTCAGTACTTC
-	TRBV7-2	TRBJ2-7	TRBD1	14	CASSLDRGLGEQYF	TGTGCCAGCAGCTTAGACAGGGGATTGGGAGAGCAGTACTTC
-	TRBV5-6	TRBJ2-2	-	15	CASSLGGVNTGELFF	TGTGCCAGCAGCTTGGGCGGGGTGAACACCGGGGAGCTGTTTTTT
-	TRBV24-1	TRBJ2-1	TRBD2	17	CATSDRTSGGVYNEQFF	TGTGCCACCAGTGATAGGACTAGCGGGGGGGTCTACAATGAGCAGTTCTTC
-	TRBV24-1	TRBJ2-2	TRBD1	17	CATSDVAGGLNTGELFF	TGTGCCACCAGTGATGTGGCAGGGGGATTGAACACCGGGGAGCTGTTTTTT
-	TRBV5-1	TRBJ2-1	TRBD1	16	CASSPTTGGAYNEQFF	TGCGCCAGCAGCCCTACGACAGGGGGCGCGTACAATGAGCAGTTCTTC
few	TRBV5-6	TRBJ1-5	-	15	CASSLGGFGNQPQHF	TGTGCCAGCAGCTTGGGAGGGTTTGGCAATCAGCCCCAGCATTTT
-	TRBV28	TRBJ1-5	-	16	CASRNEYRVGNQPQHF	TGTGCCAGCAGAAATGAATACAGGGTCGGCAATCAGCCCCAGCATTTT
-	TRBV7-2	TRBJ2-1	-	14	CASSLVQGNNEQFF	TGTGCCAGCAGCTTAGTACAGGGAAACAATGAGCAGTTCTTC
once	TRBV7-6	TRBJ1-1	TRBD1	17	CASSFVPGQGVNTEAFF	TGTGCCAGCAGCTTCGTCCCGGGACAGGGGGTGAACACTGAAGCTTTCTTT
-	TRBV5-4	TRBJ2-7	-	14	CASSLGGDPYEQYF	TGTGCCAGCAGCTTAGGAGGGGATCCCTACGAGCAGTACTTC
-	TRBV29-1	TRBJ2-3	-	16	CSVEKFSLRAPDTQYF	TGCAGCGTTGAAAAGTTTTCCCTGCGGGCGCCAGATACGCAGTATTTT
-	TRBV10-3	TRBJ1-6	-	12	CAIRDYNSPLHF	TGTGCCATCCGGGACTATAATTCACCCCTCCACTTT
-	TRBV3-1/TRBV3-2	TRBJ2-2	-	14	CASSPTGTTGELFF	TGTGCCAGCAGCCCCACAGGGACCACCGGGGAGCTGTTTTTT
-	TRBV2	TRBJ1-1	TRBD1	16	CASSALRTGSNTEAFF	TGTGCCAGCAGTGCCCTTCGGACAGGATCGAACACTGAAGCTTTCTTT
-	TRBV7-2	TRBJ2-1	-	14	CASSFPGSYNEQFF	TGTGCCAGCAGCTTCCCCGGGAGTTACAATGAGCAGTTCTTC
-	TRBV7-2	TRBJ2-7	-	13	CASSFGGGNEQYF	TGTGCCAGCAGCTTCGGTGGAGGGAACGAGCAGTACTTC
-	TRBV11-1	TRBJ1-1	TRBD1	14	CASSDTGANTEAFF	TGTGCCAGCAGCGACACAGGGGCGAACACTGAAGCTTTCTTT
-	TRBV7-2	TRBJ1-3	-	16	CASSKGLWGLGNTIYF	TGTGCCAGCAGCAAAGGACTTTGGGGGCTAGGAAACACCATATATTTT
-	TRBV6-4	TRBJ2-2	TRBD1	14	CATRAGTATGELFF	TGTGCCACCCGGGCCGGGACAGCCACCGGGGAGCTGTTTTTT
-	TRBV2	TRBJ1-5	TRBD1	15	CASSERTGGNQPQHF	TGTGCCAGCAGTGAAAGGACAGGGGGCAATCAGCCCCAGCATTTT
-	TRBV19	TRBJ1-1	-	14	CASSIGLPNTEAFF	TGTGCCAGTAGTATTGGGCTTCCGAACACTGAAGCTTTCTTT
-	TRBV7-3	TRBJ1-5	-	16	CASSWLGEYSNQPQHF	TGTGCCAGCAGCTGGTTGGGAGAATATAGCAATCAGCCCCAGCATTTT
once	TRBV11-2	TRBJ1-4	-	14	CASSPTTGYEKLFF	TGTGCCAGCAGCCCTACGACAGGATATGAAAAACTGTTTTTT
-	TRBV12-5	TRBJ1-1	-	16	CASGLVVGQRRTEAFF	TGTGCTAGTGGTTTGGTAGTAGGGCAGAGGAGGACTGAAGCTTTCTTT
-	TRBV27	TRBJ2-5	TRBD1	21	CASSYPHRQGAPQSTPKTQYF	TGTGCCAGCAGTTATCCCCACCGACAGGGGGCCCCACAATCAACGCCTAAGACCCAGTACTTC
-	TRBV24-1	TRBJ2-3	-	16	CATSGSRHARTDTQYF	TGTGCCACCAGTGGTTCGAGACACGCAAGGACAGATACGCAGTATTTT
-	TRBV11-2	TRBJ2-7	-	12	CASSATWDEQYF	TGTGCCAGCAGCGCGACATGGGACGAGCAGTACTTC
-	TRBV5-8	TRBJ1-2	-	15	CASSLAPGENYGYTF	TGTGCCAGCAGCTTGGCACCAGGGGAAAACTATGGCTACACCTTC
-	TRBV24-1	TRBJ2-5	-	14	CATSESGGGETQYF	TGTGCCACCAGTGAGTCGGGGGGCGGAGAGACCCAGTACTTC
-	TRBV19	TRBJ2-1	-	16	CASSSEDSLVGNEQFF	TGTGCCAGTAGTTCAGAGGACAGTCTAGTAGGGAATGAGCAGTTCTTC
-	TRBV6-5	TRBJ2-2	-	14	CASGRGLDTGELFF	TGTGCCAGCGGCAGGGGCTTGGACACCGGGGAGCTGTTTTTT
-	TRBV4-2	TRBJ1-5	TRBD1	20	CASSQGGSDRERYSNQPQHF	TGTGCCAGCAGCCAAGGTGGGTCGGACAGGGAAAGATATAGCAATCAGCCCCAGCATTTT
-	TRBV21-1	TRBJ1-6	-	18	CASSNAKARHHYNSPLHF	TGTGCCAGCAGCAACGCAAAAGCCCGCCATCACTATAATTCACCCCTCCACTTT
-	TRBV6-5	TRBJ1-5	-	13	CASSNGGSQPQHF	TGTGCCAGCAGCAACGGGGGGAGTCAGCCCCAGCATTTT
many	TRBV6-5	TRBJ1-5	TRBD1	13	CATSGQQNQPQHF	TGTGCCACCTCGGGACAGCAGAATCAGCCCCAGCATTTT
-	TRBV9	TRBJ1-5	TRBD1	15	CASSGGTADNQPQHF	TGTGCCAGCAGCGGGGGGACAGCGGACAATCAGCCCCAGCATTTT
-	TRBV4-3	TRBJ2-3	-	13	CASSRMEGDTQYF	TGCGCCAGCAGCCGTATGGAGGGGGATACGCAGTATTTT
few	TRBV24-1	TRBJ2-1	TRBD2	16	CATSDPAGGQYNEQFF	TGTGCCACCAGTGATCCAGCGGGAGGGCAATACAATGAGCAGTTCTTC
-	TRBV10-3	TRBJ1-1	-	14	CAISDRGEWTEAFF	TGTGCCATCAGTGACAGGGGTGAATGGACTGAAGCTTTCTTT
-	TRBV12-5	TRBJ1-1	-	15	CASGFFSAMNTEAFF	TGTGCTAGTGGTTTTTTCTCTGCTATGAACACTGAAGCTTTCTTT